The source of this TCR beta chain is a study of regulatory T cells in long-lasting Graves disease. This CDR3 is 15 amino acids long. After removal of 7 bases from V and 7 bases from J, the junction contained 12 bases not matched to a gene. Construction of the TCR beta libraries employed iRepertoire HTBI primers in conjunction with Arm-PCR of CDR3 regions. From the multiplex PCR reads, TCRdb called clonotypes with MiXCR, one entry per CDR3 protein. The data show fewer than 450,000 distinct CDR3 sequences, with 15% seen just once and 7.8% held by the top ten. Time point: newly diagnosed GD, antithyroid drugs for less than 3 months. Extracted PBMC RNA gave rise to the TCR library. A further study also used this sample, focusing on T cells in Graves' hyperthyroidism and ophthalmopathy.

This receptor was taken from a woman between 40 and 50 years old with Graves disease. This chain joins TRBV12-3 or TRBV12-4 and TRBJ2-1; 8 bases align to TRBD2. The sequences come from peripheral blood mononuclear cells (PBMCs), collected at new diagnosis, from a patient treated with antithyroid drugs. Written as DNA, the CDR3 is TGTGCCAGCACAAAGGCGGGGGGCTCAGGGAATGAGCAGTTCTTC. This translates into CASTKAGGSGNEQFF.